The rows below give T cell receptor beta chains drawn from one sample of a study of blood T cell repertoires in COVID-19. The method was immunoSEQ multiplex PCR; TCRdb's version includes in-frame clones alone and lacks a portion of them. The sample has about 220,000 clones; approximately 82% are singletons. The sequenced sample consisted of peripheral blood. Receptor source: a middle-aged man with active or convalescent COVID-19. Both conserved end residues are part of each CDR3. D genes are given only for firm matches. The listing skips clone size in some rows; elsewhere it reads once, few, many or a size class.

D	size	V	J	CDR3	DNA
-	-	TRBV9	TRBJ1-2	CASSVDGMNYGYTF	TGTGCCAGCAGCGTAGACGGGATGAACTATGGCTACACCTTC
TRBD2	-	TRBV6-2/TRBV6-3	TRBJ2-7	CASSYSLPTGGRDEQYF	TGTGCCAGCAGTTACTCGTTACCAACGGGAGGGCGGGACGAGCAGTACTTC
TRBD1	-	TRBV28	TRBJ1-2	CASTRGQVGYTF	TGTGCCAGCACCAGGGGGCAGGTTGGCTACACCTTC
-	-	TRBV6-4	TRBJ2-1	CASSDSRDMQFF	TGTGCCAGCAGTGACTCCAGGGACATGCAGTTCTTC
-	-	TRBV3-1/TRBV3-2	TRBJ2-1	CASSQGQNYNEQFF	TGTGCCAGCAGCCAAGGACAAAATTACAATGAGCAGTTCTTC
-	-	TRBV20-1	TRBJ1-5	CSASGTWGGQPQHF	TGCAGTGCCAGTGGGACTTGGGGGGGTCAGCCCCAGCATTTT
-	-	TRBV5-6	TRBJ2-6	CASSPSGSGANVLTF	TGTGCCAGCAGCCCGAGCGGCTCTGGGGCCAACGTCCTGACTTTC
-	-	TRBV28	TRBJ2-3	CASNLPGERADTQYF	TGTGCCAGCAACCTCCCGGGAGAGCGGGCAGATACGCAGTATTTT
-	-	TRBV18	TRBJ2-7	CASSPSRGRDEQYF	TGTGCCAGCTCACCAAGCAGGGGTCGGGACGAGCAGTACTTC
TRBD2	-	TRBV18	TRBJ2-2	CASSPGTSGGNTGELFF	TGTGCCAGCTCACCAGGGACTAGCGGGGGCAACACCGGGGAGCTGTTTTTT
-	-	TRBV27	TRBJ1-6	CASSFQALNSPLHF	TGTGCCAGCAGTTTTCAGGCCCTTAATTCACCCCTCCACTTT
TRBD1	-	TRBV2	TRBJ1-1	CASSSDRGTEAFF	TGTGCCAGCAGCTCTGACAGGGGCACTGAAGCTTTCTTT
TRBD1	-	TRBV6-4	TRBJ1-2	CASSSTGVFGYTF	TGTGCCAGCAGTTCGACAGGGGTGTTCGGCTACACCTTC
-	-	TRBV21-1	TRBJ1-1	CASRGPGQGMNTEAFF	TGTGCCAGCAGAGGCCCGGGACAGGGCATGAACACTGAAGCTTTCTTT
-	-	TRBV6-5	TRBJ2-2	CASSYSTGYSRELFF	TGTGCCAGCAGTTACTCGACCGGGTATTCTCGGGAGCTGTTTTTT
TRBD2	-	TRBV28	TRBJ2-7	CASKQRDPSYEQYF	TGTGCCAGCAAACAGCGGGACCCGTCATACGAGCAGTACTTC
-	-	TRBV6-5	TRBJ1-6	CASSPQGQHSPLHF	TGTGCCAGCAGTCCACAGGGTCAGCATTCACCCCTCCACTTT
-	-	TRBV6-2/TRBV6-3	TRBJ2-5	CASSYWAWETQYF	TGTGCCAGCAGTTATTGGGCTTGGGAGACCCAGTACTTC
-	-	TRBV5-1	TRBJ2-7	CASSLAGLARSYEQYF	TGCGCCAGCAGCTTGGCCGGTCTAGCGCGGTCCTACGAGCAGTACTTC
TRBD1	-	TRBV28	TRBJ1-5	CASSLGQIGSNQPQHF	TGTGCCAGCAGCCTGGGACAGATAGGGAGCAATCAGCCCCAGCATTTT
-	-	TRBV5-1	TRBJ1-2	CASSLDRGDGYTF	TGCGCCAGCAGCTTGGACCGGGGGGATGGCTACACCTTC
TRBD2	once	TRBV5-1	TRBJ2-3	CASSLVGGGTDTQYF	TGCGCCAGTAGCTTGGTCGGGGGGGGCACAGATACGCAGTATTTT
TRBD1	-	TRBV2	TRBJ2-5	CARSSRQGAMEETQYF	TGTGCCAGATCCTCCAGGCAGGGGGCAATGGAAGAGACCCAGTACTTC
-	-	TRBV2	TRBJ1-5	CASSGQGYQPQHF	TGTGCCAGCAGTGGTCAGGGTTATCAGCCCCAGCATTTT
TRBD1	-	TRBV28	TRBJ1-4	CASSPQGAATNEKLFF	TGTGCCAGCAGTCCCCAGGGGGCTGCAACTAATGAAAAACTGTTTTTT
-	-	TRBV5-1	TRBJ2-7	CASRLSGSYEQYF	TGCGCCAGCAGGTTGTCGGGCTCCTACGAGCAGTACTTC
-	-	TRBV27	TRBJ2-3	CASSFKQGVLRTDTQYF	TGTGCCAGCAGTTTCAAACAGGGAGTTCTGCGTACAGATACGCAGTATTTT
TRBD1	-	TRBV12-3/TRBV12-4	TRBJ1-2	CASRDRLLYGYTF	TGTGCCAGCCGGGACAGACTTCTATATGGCTACACCTTC
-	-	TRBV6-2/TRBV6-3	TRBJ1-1	CASSLGRTEAFF	TGTGCCAGCAGTTTAGGACGGACAGAAGCTTTCTTT
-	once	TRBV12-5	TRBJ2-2	CASGLLGGEKTGELFF	TGTGCTAGTGGTTTGTTGGGGGGAGAGAAGACCGGGGAGCTGTTTTTT
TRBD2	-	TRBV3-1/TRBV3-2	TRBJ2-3	CASTTSGRADTQYF	TGTGCCAGCACCACTAGCGGGAGGGCAGATACGCAGTATTTT
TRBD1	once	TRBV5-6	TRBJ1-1	CASSLGGQGEAFF	TGTGCCAGCAGCTTGGGAGGACAGGGTGAAGCTTTCTTT
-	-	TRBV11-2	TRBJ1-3	CASRAGSGNTIYF	TGTGCCAGCAGAGCAGGCTCTGGAAACACCATATATTTT
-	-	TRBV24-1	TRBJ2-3	CATSDLEGEVDTQYF	TGTGCCACCAGTGATTTGGAAGGGGAGGTAGATACGCAGTATTTT
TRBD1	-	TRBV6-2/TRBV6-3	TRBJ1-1	CASSRPRGNQAEAFF	TGTGCCAGCAGTCGTCCCAGGGGGAACCAGGCTGAAGCTTTCTTT
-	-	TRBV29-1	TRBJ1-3	CSVTGGFSGNTIYF	TGCAGCGTGACGGGAGGATTCTCTGGAAACACCATATATTTT
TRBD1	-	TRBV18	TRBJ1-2	CASSPPGQGSLYGYTF	TGTGCCAGCTCACCACCAGGACAGGGGTCCCTGTATGGCTACACCTTC
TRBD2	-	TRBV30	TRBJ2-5	CAWQTAGGLETQYF	TGTGCCTGGCAGACGGCGGGGGGATTGGAGACCCAGTACTTC
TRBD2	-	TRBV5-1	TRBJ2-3	CASSLALAGSSTDTQYF	TGCGCCAGCAGCTTGGCACTAGCGGGATCCTCCACAGATACGCAGTATTTT
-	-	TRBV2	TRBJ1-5	CASRSGGNQPQHF	TGTGCCAGCAGGTCAGGGGGCAATCAGCCCCAGCATTTT
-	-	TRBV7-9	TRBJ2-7	CASSLGTSSSYEQYF	TGTGCCAGCAGCTTAGGGACTTCCAGCTCCTACGAGCAGTACTTC
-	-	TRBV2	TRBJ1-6	CASSEGTYNSPLHF	TGTGCCAGCAGTGAGGGGACTTATAATTCACCCCTCCACTTT
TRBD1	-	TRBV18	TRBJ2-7	CASSPKGQGAYEQYF	TGTGCCAGCTCACCGAAAGGACAGGGGGCCTACGAGCAGTACTTC
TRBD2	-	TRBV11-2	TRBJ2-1	CASSLGLAGGNEQFF	TGTGCCAGCAGCTTAGGACTAGCGGGGGGAAATGAGCAGTTCTTC
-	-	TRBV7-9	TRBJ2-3	CASSWESSGGTDTQYF	TGTGCCAGCAGCTGGGAGAGTAGCGGAGGCACAGATACGCAGTATTTT
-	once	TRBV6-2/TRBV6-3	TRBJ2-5	CASSYQGITGFQETQYF	TGTGCCAGCAGTTACCAGGGGATCACAGGGTTCCAAGAGACCCAGTACTTC
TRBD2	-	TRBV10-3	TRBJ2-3	CATAGREGGASTDTQYF	TGTGCCACCGCAGGGAGGGAAGGTGGGGCTAGCACAGATACGCAGTATTTT
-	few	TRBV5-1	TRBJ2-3	CASTMGRGTDTDTQYF	TGCGCCAGTACCATGGGCAGGGGTACGGACACAGATACGCAGTATTTT
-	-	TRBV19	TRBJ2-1	CASSTRTQNNEQFF	TGTGCCAGTAGTACGAGGACACAAAACAATGAGCAGTTCTTC
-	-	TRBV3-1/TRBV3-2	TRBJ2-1	CASSQVDSQGSEQFF	TGTGCCAGCAGCCAAGTGGACAGCCAAGGGAGTGAGCAGTTCTTC
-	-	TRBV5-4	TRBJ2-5	CASSHKGGGMETQYF	TGTGCCAGCAGCCACAAGGGTGGGGGGATGGAGACCCAGTACTTC
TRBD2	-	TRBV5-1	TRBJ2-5	CASSIGTSGNPLQETQYF	TGCGCCAGCAGCATCGGGACTAGCGGGAACCCCCTACAAGAGACCCAGTACTTC
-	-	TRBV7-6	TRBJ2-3	CASSLDGHTTDTQYF	TGTGCCAGCAGCTTAGATGGCCACACAACAGATACGCAGTATTTT
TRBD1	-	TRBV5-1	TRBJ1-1	CASSLEGQGNTEAFF	TGCGCCAGCAGCTTGGAGGGACAGGGGAACACTGAAGCTTTCTTT